Each of the 29 T cell receptor beta chains below was sequenced from the same sample in a study of blood T cells in healthy people across ages. A second PCR of about 6 to 11 cycles used a sample-barcoded 5' primer and a J-beta primer mix. TCRdb called the 5' RACE reads again in MiXCR, with one record for every CDR3 protein. The data contain nearly 800,000 distinct CDR3 sequences, around 50% of them singletons. The sequenced sample was blood. All receptors derive from a man aged 40-55 years in good health.

This clonotype turned up a few times. The rearrangement links TRBV5-6 to TRBJ1-5; no clear D gene. With 0 bases removed from V and 0 bases from J, the gap between germline ends came to 7 bases. CDR3 size: 15 residues. Germline V lookup: CDR1 SGHDT, CDR2 YYEEEE. The CDR3 bases are TGTGCCAGCAGCTTGGGGCCAGATAGCAATCAGCCCCAGCATTTT. It encodes CASSLGPDSNQPQHF.

The rearrangement joins TRBV2 to TRBJ2-7, with D uncertain. CDR3 length: 15 amino acids. Looked up from germline, CDR1 is SNHLY and CDR2 is FYNNEI. V was pared by 0 bases and J by 6 bases, with 15 bases between. CDR3 sequence reads: CASSEAARLLGEQYF. In DNA, the CDR3 is TGTGCCAGCAGTGAAGCTGCCAGGCTACTCGGCGAGCAGTACTTC.

The chain uses TRBV28 and TRBJ1-2; weak D call: TRBD1 (6 bases). Germline CDR1 MDHEN, CDR2 SYDVKM. The V end was cut by 7 bases, the J end by 8 bases, with 23 bases between. This CDR3 comprises 15 residues. CDR3: CASKTGAGVTQGYTF. DNA for the CDR3: TGTGCCAGCAAGACTGGGGCAGGGGTGACTCAGGGCTACACCTTC.

This clonotype showed up many times. This chain joins TRBV7-2 and TRBJ2-3, with no clear D. V dropped 10 bases and J dropped 0 bases, with 14 bases sitting between them. The length of the CDR3 is 14 residues. The germline gives CDR1 SGHTA, CDR2 FQGNSA. CDR3 amino acids: CATPSTPSTDTQYF. CDR3 sequence (DNA): TGTGCCACCCCTTCTACGCCTAGCACAGATACGCAGTATTTT. Combining the CDR3 with reference TRBV7-2 and TRBJ2-3 gives the whole variable domain GAGVSQSPSNKVTEKGKDVELRCDPISGHTALYWYRQSLGQGLEFLIYFQGNSAPDKSGLPSDRFSAERTGGSVSTLTIQRTQQEDSAVYLCATPSTPSTDTQYFGPGTRLTVL.

In regard to this clonotype: This sequence may be a read error, since a much larger clone differs from it by one base. The chain carries TRBV13 and TRBJ2-5; 7 bases are a match to TRBD1. V lost 5 bases and J lost 10; bases outside the gene matches: 13. Germline CDR1 and CDR2: PRHDT and FYEKMQ (reference sequence). The CDR3 has 14 amino acids. The CDR3 DNA follows: TGTGCCAGCAGCGAGGGACAGTTCTCGGGGATCCAGTACTTC. This translates into CASSEGQFSGIQYF. Using reference TRBV13 and TRBJ2-5 for the parts outside the CDR3, the full variable domain is AAGVIQSPRHLIKEKRETATLKCYPIPRHDTVYWYQQGPGQDPQFLISFYEKMQSDKGSIPDRFSAQQFSDYHSELNMSSLELGDSALYFCASSEGQFSGIQYFGPGTRLLVL.

This clonotype came up a few times. The rearrangement uses TRBV5-1 and TRBJ1-2, with 7 bases lining up with TRBD1. The CDR3 runs to 14 residues. The germline V gene has CDR1 SGHRS and CDR2 YFSETQ. After removal of 2 bases from V and 8 bases from J, the junction contained 9 bases not matched to a gene. The CDR3 here is CASSFGVTGDGYTF. The CDR3 DNA reads as TGCGCCAGCAGCTTTGGGGTTACAGGGGACGGCTACACCTTC.

The V gene is TRBV20-1, the J gene TRBJ2-1, with D perhaps matching TRBD2 (6 bases). Germline V gives CDR1 DFQATT, CDR2 SNEGSKA (reference sequence). V shed 2 bases and J shed 3 bases, with 17 bases lying between them. The CDR3 runs 16 residues. The CDR3 nucleotides read TGCAGTGCTAGACCAAACCAACCTAGCGACTACAATGAGCAGTTCTTC. It translates to CSARPNQPSDYNEQFF.

This clonotype was detected ten times or more. The rearrangement uses TRBV28 and TRBJ2-1, with D perhaps matching TRBD1 or TRBD2 (5 bases each). The CDR3 sequence is 13 residues long. The V gene lost 2 bases and the J gene lost 3 bases, with 5 bases spanning the gap. CDR1 is MDHEN, CDR2 SYDVKM, per germline. CDR3 loop: CASSLGGYNEQFF. The CDR3 DNA is TGTGCCAGCAGTTTAGGGGGCTACAATGAGCAGTTCTTC.

This clonotype was counted only a few times. The CDR3 sequence: CASSQDLPRDTGVNTEAFF. CDR3 DNA: TGCGCCAGCAGCCAAGATTTACCTCGGGACACAGGGGTGAACACTGAAGCTTTCTTT. The chain uses TRBV4-1 and TRBJ1-1; the match to TRBD1 covers 7 bases. J was trimmed by 0 bases and V by 0 bases; bases with no gene match: 13. From germline, CDR1 is MGHRA and CDR2 YSYEKL. CDR3 length equals 19 residues.

This clonotype was recorded a few times. J is TRBJ1-5 and V is TRBV3-1; D is ambiguous. The CDR3 covers 14 residues. Germline CDR1 reads LGHDT; CDR2 reads YNNKEL (reference sequence). V was cut by 1 base and J by 0 bases, with 4 bases left in between. The CDR3 here is CASSQVYSNQPQHF. CDR3 nucleotides: TGTGCCAGCAGCCAAGTATATAGCAATCAGCCCCAGCATTTT.

This chain links TRBV28 with TRBJ1-5; 9 bases match TRBD1. V gave up 7 bases and J gave up 4 bases; unmatched junction bases: 8. CDR3 length equals 15 residues. Germline V gene lookup returns CDR1 MDHEN and CDR2 SYDVKM. The CDR3 is CASTDHGQGNQPQHF. The DNA for the CDR3 is TGTGCCAGCACGGACCACGGACAGGGGAATCAGCCCCAGCATTTT.

The chain combines TRBV2 with TRBJ2-1, with a weak D call TRBD1 (6 bases). The CDR3 extends over 14 amino acids. Trimming left V 7 bases short and J 6 bases short, with 16 bases between. Germline V gene sequence: CDR1 SNHLY, CDR2 FYNNEI. The CDR3 region has the DNA TGTGCCAGCACTACGGACAGTGGGGCCAATGAGCAGTTCTTC. Its protein is CASTTDSGANEQFF.

This clonotype was found once. The gene calls are TRBV12-3 or TRBV12-4 and TRBJ2-1; 9 nucleotides agree with TRBD1. The CDR3 is made up of 14 amino acids. The ends lost 4 bases at V and 5 bases at J; junction bases unmatched: 3. CDR3 DNA: TGTGCCAGCAGTTGGGGACAGGGCAACAATGAGCAGTTCTTC. Translation: CASSWGQGNNEQFF.

The J gene is TRBJ2-7, the V gene TRBV2; D unresolved. Trimming took off 7 bases at V and 2 bases at J, with 6 bases between the two ends. Germline CDR1 SNHLY, CDR2 FYNNEI. CDR3 size: 11 residues. The CDR3 coding sequence is TGTGCCAGCACGTGGACCTACGAGCAGTACTTC. Amino acids: CASTWTYEQYF.

This chain uses TRBV28 with TRBJ2-5; TRBD1 matches at 8 bases. The CDR3 is 16 residues long. Trimming took 1 base from V and 2 from J; bases not matched to a gene: 6. Per germline, CDR1 MDHEN and CDR2 SYDVKM. The CDR3 loop reads CASSLSGTGLQETQYF. CDR3 sequence (DNA): TGTGCCAGCAGTTTATCGGGGACAGGTCTACAAGAGACCCAGTACTTC.

The chain carries TRBV20-1 and TRBJ2-5; tentatively, D is TRBD2 (6 bases). V shed 0 bases and J shed 11 bases, with 25 bases lying between them. The CDR3 sequence is 16 residues long. The germline gives CDR1 DFQATT, CDR2 SNEGSKA (reference sequence). The CDR3: CSARDSASAIYNEQYF. CDR3 bases: TGCAGTGCTAGAGATAGCGCTAGCGCGATCTACAATGAGCAGTACTTC.

In its sample, this clonotype was seen a few times. The chain uses TRBV6-5 and TRBJ2-3; 10 bases are a match to TRBD2. The CDR3 totals 17 residues. Germline V gene sequence: CDR1 MNHEY, CDR2 SVGAGI. V lost 4 bases and J lost 4; bases outside the gene matches: 11. In DNA, the CDR3 is TGTGCCAGCAGTTCCCAGGAGGTCCTAGCGGGGGCAGATACGCAGTATTTT. Translation: CASSSQEVLAGADTQYF.

The chain couples TRBV5-1 to TRBJ2-1; no firm D call. From germline, CDR1 is SGHRS and CDR2 YFSETQ. The V gene lost 5 bases and the J gene lost 7 bases, with 13 bases spanning the gap. This CDR3 is built from 13 residues. CDR3 region: CASSLDRWNEQFF. CDR3 nucleotides: TGCGCCAGCAGTCTCGATAGGTGGAATGAGCAGTTCTTC.

This chain links TRBV12-3 or TRBV12-4 with TRBJ2-5; maybe TRBD1 (6 bases). This CDR3 has 16 amino acids. Trimming cost V 4 bases and J 4 bases, with 19 bases left between them. CDR3 bases: TGTGCCAGCAGTTCGACAACTCAGGGGTGGCTAGAGACCCAGTACTTC. Translating gives CASSSTTQGWLETQYF.

The chain combines TRBV10-3 with TRBJ2-1; 7 bases map to TRBD1. Germline CDR1 reads ENHRY; CDR2 reads SYGVKD. This CDR3 has 16 residues. Trimming at V came to 8 bases and at J to 0 bases, leaving 10 bases not matched to a gene. The CDR3 loop reads CAISLPGGSSYNEQFF. The CDR3 DNA reads TGTGCCATCTCATTACCAGGGGGAAGCTCCTACAATGAGCAGTTCTTC.

The chain carries TRBV7-3 and TRBJ2-3; D is undetermined. Trimming removed 1 base at V and 5 bases at J, with 7 bases between. This CDR3 has 13 amino acids. CDR1 SGHTA and CDR2 FQGTGA come from the germline V gene. CDR3 coding DNA: TGTGCCAGCAGCTTAAACGGCCGAGATACGCAGTATTTT. Encoded protein: CASSLNGRDTQYF.

The chain couples TRBV6-2 or TRBV6-3 to TRBJ2-5; the match to TRBD2 covers 8 bases. J gave up 11 bases and V 4 bases, and 15 bases lay outside the gene matches. The CDR3 loop spans 15 amino acids. Germline V CDR1 and CDR2: MNHEY, SVGEGT. The CDR3 bases are TGTGCCAGCAGTTTGGGGACTAGAGTCTACAATGAGCAGTACTTC. Its translation: CASSLGTRVYNEQYF.

This clonotype occurred a few times. This sequence joins TRBV7-9 and TRBJ2-4; D is ambiguous. Germline loops: CDR1 SEHNR, CDR2 FQNEAQ (reference sequence). Trimming took 5 bases from V and 6 from J, leaving 14 bases between them. There are 14 residues in the CDR3. This CDR3 is CASSPEGQVNIQYF. The CDR3 bases are TGTGCCAGCAGCCCCGAAGGTCAAGTAAACATTCAGTACTTC.

This chain connects TRBV30 to TRBJ2-6; D tentatively fits TRBD1 or TRBD2 (5 bases each). The length of the CDR3 is 17 residues. The V gene lost 3 bases and the J gene lost 0 bases, with 15 bases spanning the gap. CDR1 GTSNPN and CDR2 SVGIG come from the germline V gene (reference sequence). The CDR3 DNA follows: TGTGCCTGGAGAGCGACAGACGGGGACTCTGGGGCCAACGTCCTGACTTTC. It codes for CAWRATDGDSGANVLTF.

The chain employs TRBV7-3 and TRBJ2-5; the match to TRBD1 covers 8 bases. CDR1 is SGHTA, CDR2 FQGTGA, per germline. With 3 bases clipped from V and 5 bases from J, the junction kept 11 bases outside the gene matches. The CDR3 is 16 residues long. DNA for the CDR3: TGTGCCAGCAGCTTGATTACAGGGGGTTCGGAGGAGACCCAGTACTTC. It specifies CASSLITGGSEETQYF.

V is TRBV12-3 or TRBV12-4 and J is TRBJ2-2, with 9 bases fitting TRBD2. J gave up 5 bases and V 2 bases, and 6 bases lay outside the gene matches. This CDR3 is built from 16 residues. In DNA, the CDR3 is TGTGCCAGCAGTTTAATTAGCGGGGGTATAACCGGGGAGCTGTTTTTT. Translation gives CASSLISGGITGELFF.

The rearrangement links TRBV12-3 or TRBV12-4 to TRBJ1-4; D may be TRBD1 (5 bases). The CDR3 totals 13 residues. V dropped 8 bases and J dropped 5 bases, with 12 bases sitting between them. CDR3 region: CASGYRMNEKLFF. CDR3 sequence (DNA): TGTGCCAGCGGCTACAGGATGAATGAAAAACTGTTTTTT.

This clonotype has only a few counts. The rearrangement joins TRBV20-1 to TRBJ1-6; maybe TRBD1 (6 bases). The V end was cut by 4 bases, the J end by 6 bases, with 13 bases between. Germline V gene data show CDR1 as DFQATT and CDR2 as SNEGSKA (reference sequence). The CDR3 extends over 14 amino acids. CDR3: CSATGVIFNSPLHF. CDR3 sequence (DNA): TGCAGTGCTACAGGGGTAATTTTTAATTCACCCCTCCACTTT.

The CDR3 sequence: CSVATSGRADEQYF. The CDR3 DNA reads as TGCAGCGTTGCGACTAGCGGGAGGGCCGACGAGCAGTACTTC. The J gene is TRBJ2-7, the V gene TRBV29-1, with TRBD2 matching 14 bases. J lost 5 bases, V lost 4 bases, and 4 bases had no gene match. Germline V CDR1 and CDR2: SQVTM, ANQGSEA. This CDR3 has 14 amino acids.